This entry lists 29 T cell receptor beta chains sequenced from one sample in a study of metastatic and nonmetastatic thyroid tumors. TCRdb reanalyzed the PCR reads with MiXCR. The table shows about 36,000 clones, with under 25% occurring only once. Thyroid surgery took place with no prior treatment in any patient. The sequencing sample was made of blood. The receptors were gathered from a female donor with papillary thyroid cancer or a benign thyroid nodule (not recorded which). Some clones in this sample may be carry-over from other donors' samples.

Many counts were recorded for this clone. The V gene is TRBV10-2, the J gene TRBJ2-2; D gene unclear. Trimming cost V 6 bases and J 4 bases, with 6 bases left between them. Germline values: CDR1 WSHSY, CDR2 SAAADI. The CDR3 spans 12 residues. In DNA, the CDR3 is TGCGCCAGCAGGGCAGCCACCGGGGAGCTGTTTTTT. It is translated as CASRAATGELFF.

This clone is a singleton in its sample. This chain joins TRBV4-2 and TRBJ1-1, with D unresolved. Looked up from germline, CDR1 is LGHNA and CDR2 is YNFKEQ. Trimming removed 2 bases at V and 0 bases at J, with 7 bases between. There are 14 residues in the CDR3. The CDR3 sequence is CASSQMGLNTEAFF. DNA of the CDR3: TGTGCCAGCAGCCAAATGGGATTGAACACTGAAGCTTTCTTT.

This clone was seen a few times. At one boundary the junction diverges from the germline segment, which might be a read error. CDR3 sequence: CASGPNSTLHF. The CDR3 nucleotides are TGCGCCTCGGGCCCCAATTCAACCCTACACTTT. The chain uses TRBV12-3 or TRBV12-4 and TRBJ1-6; D unresolved. The CDR3 is 11 residues long.

About this clone: A junction boundary mismatches the germline segment, possibly from a read error. V is TRBV6-6 and J is TRBJ1-1; no clear D. The length of the CDR3 is 14 residues. Per the germline V gene, CDR1 is MNHNY and CDR2 is SVGAGI (reference sequence). CDR3 DNA sequence: TGTGCCAGCAGTTACCAACTGATGAACACTGAATCTTTCTTT. Protein: CASSYQLMNTESFF.

This clone occurred many times. The CDR3 DNA reads TGTGCCAGCAGTTACTCGCTCCATAGACAGGGCACAGATACGCAGTATTTT. Translation: CASSYSLHRQGTDTQYF. V is TRBV6-5 and J is TRBJ2-3; D might be TRBD1 (6 bases). Germline CDR1 is MNHEY and CDR2 is SVGAGI. Trimming took off 0 bases at V and 1 base at J, with 14 bases between the two ends. The CDR3 contains 17 residues.

This clone was found many times. The V call is TRBV12-3 or TRBV12-4, the J call TRBJ2-3; the D gene is possibly TRBD2 (7 bases). The CDR3 contains 15 residues. The CDR3 nucleotides read TGTACCACCGGTGGGGGGGGGGCTAGCACAGATACGCAGTATTTT. Translation gives CTTGGGGASTDTQYF.

This clone was found many times. The chain links TRBV3-1 to TRBJ2-5, with D perhaps being TRBD1 or TRBD2 (6 bases each). Germline V gives CDR1 LGHDT, CDR2 YNNKEL (reference sequence). V was trimmed by 3 bases and J by 5 bases, leaving 19 bases between them. There are 16 residues in the CDR3. The CDR3 loop is CASSQVGGTGAETQYF. CDR3 bases: TGTGCCAGCAGCCAGGTCGGGGGAACGGGGGCGGAGACCCAGTACTTC.

As for this clone: The missing conserved phenylalanine or tryptophan at the end of this CDR3 makes a read error likely. The chain employs TRBV30 and TRBJ2-2, with D perhaps assigned TRBD1 or TRBD2 (5 bases each). The CDR3 runs 12 residues. Looked up from germline, CDR1 is GTSNPN and CDR2 is SVGIG (reference sequence). V was pared by 4 bases and J by 9 bases, with 12 bases between. The CDR3 DNA follows: TGTGCCTGGACTAGCAGGGCCCGGGAGCTGTTTCTT. Protein product: CAWTSRARELFL.

This clone was counted many times. This chain links TRBV10-3 with TRBJ1-3, with no clear D. This CDR3 contains 14 residues. Trimming stripped 2 bases from V and 0 bases from J, with 5 bases between. The germline V gene encodes CDR1 ENHRY and CDR2 SYGVKD. This CDR3 is CAISEPDSGNTIYF. CDR3 nucleotides: TGTGCCATCAGTGAGCCGGACTCTGGAAACACCATATATTTT.

This clone was recorded a few times. V usage is TRBV12-3 or TRBV12-4 and J usage is TRBJ2-5, with D perhaps matching TRBD1 (5 bases). There are 15 residues in the CDR3. Deletions cut 5 bases from V and 5 bases from J, with 18 bases between. CDR3 DNA sequence: TGTGCCAGCAGTGTCCCTACAGGCCTAGGGGAGACCCAGTACTTC. It codes for CASSVPTGLGETQYF.

This clone has a handful of counts. This chain uses TRBV10-1 with TRBJ1-3; D remains unclear. This CDR3 has 15 residues. From germline, CDR1 is WNHNN and CDR2 SYGVQD (reference sequence). V shed 4 bases and J shed 0 bases, with 10 bases lying between them. The CDR3 region has the DNA TGCGCCAGCAGTGTGACACCTAACTCTGGAAACACCATATATTTT. Translation: CASSVTPNSGNTIYF.

This clone is medium-sized (0.01 to 0.1%). This rearrangement joins TRBV27 to TRBJ1-2; D gene ambiguous. Germline lookup yields CDR1 MNHEY and CDR2 SMNVEV (reference sequence). The CDR3 extends over 13 amino acids. V dropped 6 bases and J dropped 2 bases, with 10 bases sitting between them. The CDR3 sequence: CASSAEGNYGYTF. The CDR3 DNA is TGTGCCAGCAGCGCGGAGGGAAACTATGGCTACACCTTC.

This clone came up many times. The rearrangement links TRBV10-2 to TRBJ2-1, with 11 bases matching TRBD2. This CDR3 has 18 residues. After removal of 6 bases from V and 5 bases from J, the junction contained 15 bases not matched to a gene. The germline CDR1 and CDR2 sequences are WSHSY and SAAADI. This CDR3 is CASSTPSLAGGQHNEQFF. The CDR3 coding sequence is TGCGCCAGCAGCACTCCTTCATTAGCGGGAGGGCAACACAATGAGCAGTTCTTC.

In this sample, this clone turned up a few times. The rearrangement links TRBV7-9 to TRBJ1-1; D gene uncertain. The germline V gene has CDR1 SEHNR and CDR2 FQNEAQ (reference sequence). Trimming cost V 1 base and J 3 bases, with 6 bases left between them. The CDR3 extends over 13 amino acids. CDR3 amino acids: CASSLVSDTEAFF. CDR3 sequence (DNA): TGTGCCAGCAGCTTAGTGTCGGACACTGAAGCTTTCTTT. The whole variable domain, filled in from reference TRBV7-9 and TRBJ1-1, reads DTGVSQNPRHKITKRGQNVTFRCDPISEHNRLYWYRQTLGQGPEFLTYFQNEAQLEKSRLLSDRFSAERPKGSFSTLEIQRTEQGDSAMYLCASSLVSDTEAFFGQGTRLTVV.

This clone was counted only a few times. The chain has TRBV19 and TRBJ1-1; D gene unclear. Germline V gives CDR1 LNHDA, CDR2 SQIVND (reference sequence). The length of the CDR3 is 12 residues. V lost 7 bases and J lost 11, with 17 bases in between. Here the CDR3 reads CASMIRDIEAFF. The DNA of the CDR3 is TGTGCCAGTATGATCCGTGACATTGAGGCTTTCTTT. Supplemented by reference TRBV19 and TRBJ1-1, the full variable domain reads DGGITQSPKYLFRKEGQNVTLSCEQNLNHDAMYWYRQDPGQGLRLIYYSQIVNDFQKGDIAEGYSVSREKKESFPLTVTSAQKNPTAFYLCASMIRDIEAFFGQGTRLTVV.

Ten or more counts support this clone. At the DNA level, this CDR3 is encoded by other sequences in the same sample as well. This sequence joins TRBV24-1 and TRBJ1-2, with 12 bases that match TRBD1. The ends lost 4 bases at V and 4 bases at J; junction bases unmatched: 12. The V gene's germline CDR1 is KGHDR and CDR2 SFDVKD. The CDR3 totals 18 residues. The CDR3 loop is CATSDSPPGTGGGYGYTF. The CDR3 DNA reads TGTGCCACCAGTGACTCGCCGCCCGGGACAGGGGGCGGCTATGGCTACACCTTC.

The table lists this clone with a few counts. At one boundary the junction diverges from the germline segment, which might be a read error. This sequence joins TRBV12-3 or TRBV12-4 and TRBJ1-2; D gene uncertain. The CDR3 has 12 residues. The CDR3 spells CARSLANYGYTF. The CDR3 nucleotides read TGTGCCCGCAGTTTAGCTAACTATGGCTACACCTTC.

The sample holds many counts of this clone. This rearrangement joins TRBV7-9 to TRBJ1-1, with TRBD1 matching 11 bases. CDR1 is SEHNR and CDR2 is FQNEAQ in the germline V gene (reference sequence). V lost 5 bases to trimming and J lost 7 bases; unmatched junction nucleotides: 6. The CDR3 loop spans 14 amino acids. The CDR3 bases are TGTGCCAGCAGCCCCGGGACAGGGGGAATTGAAGCTTTCTTT. Amino acid sequence: CASSPGTGGIEAFF.

Ten or more counts support this clone. The J gene is TRBJ2-7, the V gene TRBV7-8; 9 nucleotides align to TRBD1. Germline CDR1 reads SGHVS; CDR2 reads FQNEAQ. V lost 8 bases, J lost 4 bases, and 9 bases stayed unmatched. CDR3 length: 14 residues. The CDR3 region is CASLPGTGSYEQYF. CDR3 sequence (DNA): TGTGCCAGCTTACCCGGGACAGGGAGTTACGAGCAGTACTTC.

This chain uses TRBV29-1 with TRBJ1-1; D perhaps matches TRBD1 (5 bases). The CDR3 spans 13 residues. Germline-derived CDR1 and CDR2 are SQVTM and ANQGSEA. V was clipped by 4 bases and J by 2 bases, with 11 bases between them. The CDR3 is CSVGSGGNTEAFF. CDR3 DNA: TGCAGCGTTGGTTCGGGGGGAAACACTGAAGCTTTCTTT.

In the case of this clone: The junction does not match germline at one end; this may be a read error. V usage is TRBV7-8 and J usage is TRBJ2-7; 8 bases agree with TRBD1. In germline, CDR1 is SGHVS, CDR2 FQNEAQ. The CDR3 loop spans 18 amino acids. CDR3 nucleotide sequence: TGTGCCAGCAGATTAGAAGCTTACCCCGGGACAGGCTCCTACGAGCAGTACTTC. It translates to CASRLEAYPGTGSYEQYF.

The chain joins TRBV24-1 to TRBJ2-7; possible D gene TRBD1, 5 bases. Trimming stripped 4 bases from V and 4 bases from J, with 16 bases between. Germline V gives CDR1 KGHDR, CDR2 SFDVKD. CDR3 length: 15 residues. The DNA of the CDR3 is TGTGCCACCAGTGAGTCCTCTGACAGTAGATACGAGCAGTACTTC. This gives the protein CATSESSDSRYEQYF.

The V and J genes are TRBV19 and TRBJ1-2, with 7 bases matching TRBD1. CDR3 length: 13 residues. Germline loops: CDR1 LNHDA, CDR2 SQIVND (reference sequence). Losses at the gene ends were 5 bases for V and 3 bases for J; bases not matched to a gene: 3. CDR3 bases: TGTGCCAGTAGTCCCGGGACAGACTATGGCTACACCTTC. Translating gives CASSPGTDYGYTF. The whole variable domain, filled in from reference TRBV19 and TRBJ1-2, reads DGGITQSPKYLFRKEGQNVTLSCEQNLNHDAMYWYRQDPGQGLRLIYYSQIVNDFQKGDIAEGYSVSREKKESFPLTVTSAQKNPTAFYLCASSPGTDYGYTFGSGTRLTVV.

The genes are TRBV11-3 and TRBJ2-7, with 13 bases matching TRBD2. Per the germline V gene, CDR1 is SGHNT and CDR2 is YENEEA. The CDR3 consists of 16 residues. V lost 2 bases to trimming and J lost 3 bases; unmatched junction nucleotides: 4. In DNA, the CDR3 is TGTGCCAGCAGCTTACTGACTAGCGGGAGGCTCTACGAGCAGTACTTC. Residues: CASSLLTSGRLYEQYF. Full variable domain (missing parts from reference TRBV11-3 and TRBJ2-7): EAGVVQSPRYKIIEKKQPVAFWCNPISGHNTLYWYLQNLGQGPELLIRYENEEAVDDSQLPKDRFSAERLKGVDSTLKIQPAELGDSAVYLCASSLLTSGRLYEQYFGPGTRLTVT.

To note about this clone: Given a much more abundant clone one base away, this may be a read error. The chain couples TRBV30 to TRBJ2-1; 9 bases agree with TRBD2. After removal of 4 bases from V and 8 bases from J, the junction contained 12 bases not matched to a gene. The CDR3 spans 15 residues. The germline CDR1 and CDR2 sequences are GTSNPN and SVGIG (reference sequence). CDR3 bases: TGTGCCTGGATCCGGGGGCGCGGGAGGGGACATGAGCAGTTCTTC. This translates into CAWIRGRGRGHEQFF.

This chain's CDR3 is CASSTQGRHGELFF. DNA for the CDR3: TGTGCCAGTAGTACACAGGGTAGGCACGGGGAGCTGTTTTTT. The J gene is TRBJ2-2, the V gene TRBV19, with a weak D call TRBD1 (6 bases). Germline lookup yields CDR1 LNHDA and CDR2 SQIVND (reference sequence). The CDR3 totals 14 residues. V was shortened by 4 bases and J by 7 bases, with 13 bases between the two germline ends.

As regards this clone: Its ends do not fully match the called genes, so a read error is possible. J is TRBJ1-1 and V is TRBV12-3 or TRBV12-4; D is unclear. The CDR3 runs to 12 residues. CDR3 in amino acids: CANSLENTESFF. The CDR3 DNA sequence: TGTGCCAACAGTCTCGAGAACACTGAATCTTTCTTT.

This clone was detected many times. The chain has TRBV7-3 and TRBJ2-3, with 10 positions matching TRBD2. J lost 0 bases, V lost 5 bases, and 5 bases had no gene match. In germline, CDR1 is SGHTA, CDR2 FQGTGA. The CDR3 contains 16 residues. The CDR3 region is CASSPGLADSTDTQYF. Here the CDR3 DNA reads TGTGCCAGCAGCCCCGGACTAGCGGATAGCACAGATACGCAGTATTTT.

This clone appeared many times. V usage is TRBV10-3 and J usage is TRBJ2-2, with D possibly being TRBD2 (5 bases). V lost 2 bases to trimming and J lost 4 bases, with 11 bases between them. The CDR3 length is 15 residues. In germline, CDR1 is ENHRY, CDR2 SYGVKD. CDR3 nucleotides: TGTGCCATCAGTGAGCGAGCGGAGCCCACCGGGGAGCTGTTTTTT. It is translated as CAISERAEPTGELFF.